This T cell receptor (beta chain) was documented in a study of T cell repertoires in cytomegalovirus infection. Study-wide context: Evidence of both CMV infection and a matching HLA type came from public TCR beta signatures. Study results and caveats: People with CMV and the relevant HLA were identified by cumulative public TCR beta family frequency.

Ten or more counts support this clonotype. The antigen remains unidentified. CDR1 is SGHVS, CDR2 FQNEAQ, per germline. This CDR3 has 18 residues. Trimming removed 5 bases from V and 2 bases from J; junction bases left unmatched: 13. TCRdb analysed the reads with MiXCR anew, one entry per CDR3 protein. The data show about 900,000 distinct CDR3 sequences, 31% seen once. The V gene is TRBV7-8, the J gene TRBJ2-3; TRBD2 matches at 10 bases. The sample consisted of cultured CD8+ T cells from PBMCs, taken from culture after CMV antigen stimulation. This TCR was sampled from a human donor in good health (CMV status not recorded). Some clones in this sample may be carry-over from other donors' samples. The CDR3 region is CASSLKLGLAGVTDTQYF. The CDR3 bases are TGTGCCAGCAGCCTAAAGTTGGGGCTAGCGGGGGTCACAGATACGCAGTATTTT.